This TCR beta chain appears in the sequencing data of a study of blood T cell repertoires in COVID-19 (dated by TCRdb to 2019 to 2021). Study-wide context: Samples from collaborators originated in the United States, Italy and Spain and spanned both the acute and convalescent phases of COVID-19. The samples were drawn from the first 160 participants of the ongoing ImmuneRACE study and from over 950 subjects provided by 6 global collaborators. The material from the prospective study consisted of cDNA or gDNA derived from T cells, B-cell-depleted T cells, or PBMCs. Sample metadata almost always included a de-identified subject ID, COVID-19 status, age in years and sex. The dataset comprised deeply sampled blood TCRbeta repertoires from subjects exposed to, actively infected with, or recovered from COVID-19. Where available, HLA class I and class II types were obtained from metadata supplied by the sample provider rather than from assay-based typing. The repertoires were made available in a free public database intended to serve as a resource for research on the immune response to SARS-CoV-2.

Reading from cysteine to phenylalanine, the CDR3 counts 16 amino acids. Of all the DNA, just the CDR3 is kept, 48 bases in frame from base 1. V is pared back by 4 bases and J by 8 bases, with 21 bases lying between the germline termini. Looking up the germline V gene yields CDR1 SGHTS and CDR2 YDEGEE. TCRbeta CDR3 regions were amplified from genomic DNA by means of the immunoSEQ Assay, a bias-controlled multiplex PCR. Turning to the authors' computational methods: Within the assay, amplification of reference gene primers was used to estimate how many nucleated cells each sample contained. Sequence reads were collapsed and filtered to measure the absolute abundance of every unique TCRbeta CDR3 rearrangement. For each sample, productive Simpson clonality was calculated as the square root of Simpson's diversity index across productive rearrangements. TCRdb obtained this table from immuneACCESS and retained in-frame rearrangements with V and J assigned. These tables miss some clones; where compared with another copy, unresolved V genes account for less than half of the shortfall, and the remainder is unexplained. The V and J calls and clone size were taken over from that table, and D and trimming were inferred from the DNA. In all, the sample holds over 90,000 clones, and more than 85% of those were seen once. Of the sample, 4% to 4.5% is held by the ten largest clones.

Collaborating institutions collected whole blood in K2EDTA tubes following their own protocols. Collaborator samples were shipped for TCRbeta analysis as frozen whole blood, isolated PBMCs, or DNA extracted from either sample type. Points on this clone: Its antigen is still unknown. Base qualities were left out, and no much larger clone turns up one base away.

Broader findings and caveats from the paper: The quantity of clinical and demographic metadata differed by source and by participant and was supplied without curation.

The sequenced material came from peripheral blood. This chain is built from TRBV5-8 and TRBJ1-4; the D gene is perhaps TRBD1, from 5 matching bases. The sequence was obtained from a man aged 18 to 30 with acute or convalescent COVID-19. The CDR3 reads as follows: CASSPATGGYGEKLFF. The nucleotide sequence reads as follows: TGTGCCAGCAGCCCAGCCACCGGGGGTTACGGCGAAAAACTGTTTTTT.